This is a list of T cell receptor beta chains from one sample in a study of blood T cells in healthy people across ages. One entry per CDR3 protein, called by TCRdb with MiXCR from the 5' RACE reads. The repertoire has some 1.5 million distinct CDR3 sequences, 35% to 45% of them found once; the top ten carry under 5%. The sequencing sample was made of blood. The receptor source for this set is a woman younger than 30 in good health. Both conserved end residues are part of each CDR3. D genes are given only for firm matches. Clone size is given for some rows only: seen once, a few or many times, or a class if the clone is expanded.

V	J	D	size	CDR3	DNA
TRBV7-2	TRBJ1-6	NA	NA	CASSLVYREDSPLHF	TGTGCCAGCAGCCTAGTATATAGGGAGGATTCACCCCTCCACTTT
TRBV6-5	TRBJ1-2	NA	NA	CASSYSGGVVNYGYTF	TGTGCCAGCAGTTACTCGGGAGGGGTTGTTAACTATGGCTACACCTTC
TRBV12-3/TRBV12-4	TRBJ1-2	NA	NA	CASRPETGRDGYTF	TGTGCCAGCAGACCCGAGACAGGCCGGGATGGCTACACCTTC
TRBV12-3/TRBV12-4	TRBJ1-1	NA	few	CASSLYGDEAFF	TGTGCCAGCAGTTTATATGGGGACGAGGCTTTCTTT
TRBV2	TRBJ2-1	TRBD2	many	CASSGLAGNEQFF	TGTGCCAGCAGTGGGCTAGCGGGCAATGAGCAGTTCTTC
TRBV6-6	TRBJ2-1	TRBD2	few	CASSSAGGLYNEQFF	TGTGCCAGCAGTTCAGCGGGAGGGCTTTACAATGAGCAGTTCTTC
TRBV29-1	TRBJ2-2	TRBD2	few	CSARGLAGDTGELFF	TGCAGCGCCCGGGGACTAGCGGGAGACACCGGGGAGCTGTTTTTT
TRBV5-1	TRBJ1-1	NA	once	CASSTGQRLNTEAFF	TGCGCCAGCAGCACGGGACAACGTTTGAACACTGAAGCTTTCTTT
TRBV6-5	TRBJ1-1	TRBD1	NA	CASSCLWTGETEAFF	TGTGCCAGCAGTTGCCTCTGGACAGGGGAGACTGAAGCTTTCTTT
TRBV7-9	TRBJ2-5	NA	NA	CASKEVGAETQYF	TGTGCCAGCAAGGAGGTTGGGGCAGAGACCCAGTACTTC
TRBV10-3	TRBJ2-3	TRBD2	NA	CAISESRGRAPDTQYF	TGTGCCATCAGTGAGTCACGCGGGAGGGCGCCAGATACGCAGTATTTT
TRBV15	TRBJ2-2	TRBD2	NA	CATSSGTSNGELFF	TGTGCCACCAGCAGCGGGACTAGCAACGGGGAGCTGTTTTTT
TRBV5-1	TRBJ1-1	NA	NA	CASSLATGNTEAFF	TGCGCCAGCAGCTTGGCGACAGGGAACACTGAAGCTTTCTTT
TRBV6-5	TRBJ1-5	NA	NA	CASSWYRYQPQHF	TGTGCCAGCAGTTGGTACAGATACCAGCCCCAGCATTTT
TRBV20-1	TRBJ2-1	TRBD2	NA	CSARSYEAGETYNEQFF	TGCAGTGCTAGGTCCTATGAGGCGGGAGAAACCTACAATGAGCAGTTCTTC
TRBV7-9	TRBJ1-4	NA	NA	CANPKERSTNEKLFF	TGTGCCAACCCCAAGGAAAGGAGTACCAATGAAAAACTGTTTTTT
TRBV9	TRBJ1-5	NA	NA	CASSVGVSDQPQHF	TGTGCCAGCAGCGTAGGGGTCTCTGATCAGCCCCAGCATTTT
TRBV2	TRBJ2-5	TRBD2	NA	CASSDLGTSGITYNEQYF	TGTGCCAGCAGTGACTTAGGGACTAGCGGGATAACTTACAATGAGCAGTACTTC
TRBV7-2	TRBJ1-2	NA	NA	CASRPDITSLGYTF	TGTGCCAGCAGACCCGATATAACTTCGCTTGGCTACACCTTC
TRBV7-9	TRBJ2-1	NA	NA	CASSKALQALGYNEQFF	TGTGCCAGCAGCAAGGCCCTACAGGCCCTGGGGTACAATGAGCAGTTCTTC
TRBV20-1	TRBJ2-5	NA	few	CSARDPGRQETQYF	TGCAGTGCTAGAGATCCAGGACGCCAAGAGACCCAGTACTTC
TRBV29-1	TRBJ1-2	TRBD1	few	CSVEDWTGFYGYTF	TGCAGCGTTGAAGACTGGACAGGGTTCTATGGCTACACCTTC
TRBV5-6	TRBJ2-4	NA	NA	CASTWGSAYNEQYF	TGTGCCAGCACTTGGGGGTCCGCCTACAATGAGCAGTACTTC
TRBV10-3	TRBJ2-1	TRBD2	NA	CAISLSGTGGVYNEQFF	TGTGCCATCAGCTTATCCGGGACGGGAGGGGTTTACAATGAGCAGTTCTTC
TRBV28	TRBJ2-3	TRBD2	NA	CASRIPTSGRTDTQYF	TGTGCCAGCAGGATACCGACTAGCGGGAGAACAGATACGCAGTATTTT
TRBV6-2/TRBV6-3	TRBJ2-7	TRBD2	few	CASSDGTSNLYEQYF	TGTGCCAGCAGTGACGGGACTAGCAATTTATACGAGCAGTACTTC
TRBV27	TRBJ2-5	NA	NA	CAGKGDFQETQYF	TGTGCCGGCAAAGGGGACTTCCAAGAGACCCAGTACTTC
TRBV20-1	TRBJ2-1	NA	NA	CSALDRAGSNNEQFF	TGCAGTGCCTTGGACCGCGCGGGCTCTAACAATGAGCAGTTCTTC
TRBV7-8	TRBJ2-7	TRBD2	NA	CASSLAVAGVYEQYF	TGTGCCAGCAGCTTAGCGGTAGCGGGAGTATACGAGCAGTACTTC
TRBV4-3	TRBJ1-2	NA	few	CASSQANALKNYGYTF	TGCGCCAGCAGCCAAGCAAACGCCCTCAAGAACTATGGCTACACCTTC
TRBV29-1	TRBJ2-1	NA	many	CSVGQLNEQFF	TGCAGCGTTGGACAGCTCAATGAGCAGTTCTTC
TRBV30	TRBJ2-1	NA	few	CAWSVIENEQFF	TGTGCCTGGAGTGTAATCGAGAATGAGCAGTTCTTC
TRBV12-3/TRBV12-4	TRBJ2-7	TRBD1	NA	CASSRQGAKEQYF	TGTGCCAGCAGTAGACAGGGGGCAAAGGAGCAGTACTTC
TRBV29-1	TRBJ1-1	NA	once	CSFTPGYMNTEAFF	TGCAGCTTCACCCCGGGCTACATGAACACTGAAGCTTTCTTT
TRBV20-1	TRBJ2-3	NA	NA	CSAIARPVAQYF	TGCAGTGCTATCGCCCGCCCCGTGGCGCAGTATTTT
TRBV4-1	TRBJ1-2	NA	NA	CASSQGHPAGSGYTF	TGCGCCAGCAGCCAAGGTCACCCGGCGGGGTCGGGCTACACCTTC
TRBV29-1	TRBJ1-2	NA	NA	CSVAQSWGYTF	TGCAGCGTTGCGCAGTCGTGGGGCTACACCTTC
TRBV20-1	TRBJ2-3	NA	NA	CSARAESTDTQYF	TGCAGTGCTAGAGCCGAGAGCACAGATACGCAGTATTTT
TRBV7-6	TRBJ2-3	NA	once	CASRVGASTDTQYF	TGTGCCAGCAGGGTGGGCGCAAGCACAGATACGCAGTATTTT
TRBV3-1	TRBJ2-5	TRBD2	few	CASSQDRGLAGGLQETQYF	TGTGCCAGCAGCCAAGATCGGGGACTAGCGGGGGGTCTCCAAGAGACCCAGTACTTC
TRBV9	TRBJ2-4	TRBD1	NA	CASGFRDRDWDIQYF	TGTGCCAGCGGCTTCCGGGACAGGGATTGGGACATTCAGTACTTC
TRBV6-1	TRBJ2-1	TRBD2	NA	CASSEALTSGSDEQFF	TGTGCCAGCAGTGAAGCGTTGACTAGCGGGAGCGATGAGCAGTTCTTC
TRBV29-1	TRBJ2-1	NA	many	CSVEYPAGQTYNEQFF	TGCAGCGTTGAATACCCAGCGGGACAAACCTACAATGAGCAGTTCTTC
TRBV7-6	TRBJ2-1	NA	NA	CASSDTQNNEQFF	TGTGCCAGCAGCGATACACAGAACAATGAGCAGTTCTTC
TRBV6-5	TRBJ2-3	NA	NA	CASQGISYADTQYF	TGTGCCAGCCAGGGGATCTCTTACGCAGATACGCAGTATTTT
TRBV11-2	TRBJ2-3	TRBD2	few	CASSELAGRTDTQYF	TGTGCCAGCAGTGAACTAGCGGGAAGAACAGATACGCAGTATTTT